This T cell receptor (beta chain) was documented in a study of T-cell memory formation after mild COVID-19. V lost 1 base and J lost 5, with 14 bases in between. Looked up from germline, CDR1 is DFQATT and CDR2 is SNEGSKA (reference sequence). The CDR3 loop spans 14 amino acids. Each CDR3 protein gets one entry after TCRdb re-called the 5' RACE reads with MiXCR. Among around 320,000 distinct CDR3 sequences listed, approximately 14% were seen once. General study findings and limits: Memory cells collected pre-infection included some clones that later responded, suggesting cross-reactive memory joined.

This clonotype was detected only a few times. Its matching antigen is unknown. What was sequenced was PBMCs or a T cell subset sorted from them (not recorded which). V gene TRBV20-1 combines with J gene TRBJ2-5; either TRBD1 or TRBD2 may supply D (5 bases each). This TCR was sampled from a man aged 18-30 years who had mild COVID-19 (a few samples of this study predate the infection). Cell type and time point are not known. Here the CDR3 reads CSARAPEGRETQYF. The CDR3 region has the DNA TGCAGTGCTAGAGCCCCTGAGGGGCGGGAGACCCAGTACTTC.